What follows describes a single T cell receptor beta chain. Antigen unknown. This record belongs to a study of shared clonotypes between healthy human individuals. Broader study findings: The diversity represented, both genetic and in exposure history, was limited by few donors.

Germline CDR1 SGHVT, CDR2 SQSDAQ. V was clipped by 7 bases and J by 2 bases, with 12 bases between them. The CDR3 runs to 14 residues. Several immunoSEQ plates received, in even portions, the genomic DNA of each subset. The repertoire was sequenced with immunoSEQ multiplex PCR; TCRdb's copy has only in-frame clones and lacks some. The sample records about 470,000 clones, 79% being singletons. Nashville, Tennessee was home to all donors, who were Caucasian adults. Unsorted samples drew genomic DNA from tens of millions of PBMCs. The source material was PBMCs. The receptor's source is a woman between 40 and 55 years old in good health. Some clones in this sample may be carry-over from other donors' samples. The chain links TRBV7-4 to TRBJ2-4; the D gene is possibly TRBD1 (6 bases). CDR3 sequence (DNA): TGTGCCAGCAACACAGGGTTCCCCAAAAACATTCAGTACTTC. Encoded protein: CASNTGFPKNIQYF.